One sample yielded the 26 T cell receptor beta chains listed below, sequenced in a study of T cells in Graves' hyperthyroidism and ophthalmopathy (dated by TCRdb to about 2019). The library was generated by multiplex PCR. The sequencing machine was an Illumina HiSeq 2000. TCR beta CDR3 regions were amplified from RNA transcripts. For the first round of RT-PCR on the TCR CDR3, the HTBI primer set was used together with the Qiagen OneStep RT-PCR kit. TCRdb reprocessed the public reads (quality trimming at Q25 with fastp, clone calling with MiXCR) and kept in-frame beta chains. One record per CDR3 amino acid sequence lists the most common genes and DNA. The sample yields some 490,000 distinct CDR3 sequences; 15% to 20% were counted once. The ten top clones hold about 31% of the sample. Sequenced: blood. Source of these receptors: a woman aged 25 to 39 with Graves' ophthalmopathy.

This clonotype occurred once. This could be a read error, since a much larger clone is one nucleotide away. CDR3 bases: TGTGCCAGCAGCCCCGGGTTTTCGCGGGACAGAGAGTCCGAGCAGTACTTC. As protein: CASSPGFSRDRESEQYF. The rearrangement joins TRBV7-9 to TRBJ2-7; D is perhaps TRBD1 (7 bases). Per the germline V gene, CDR1 is SEHNR and CDR2 is FQNEAQ (reference sequence). This CDR3 has 17 residues. V shed 5 bases and J shed 6 bases, with 26 bases lying between them. Complete variable domain (other parts from reference TRBV7-9 and TRBJ2-7): DTGVSQNPRHKITKRGQNVTFRCDPISEHNRLYWYRQTLGQGPEFLTYFQNEAQLEKSRLLSDRFSAERPKGSFSTLEIQRTEQGDSAMYLCASSPGFSRDRESEQYFGPGTRLTVT.

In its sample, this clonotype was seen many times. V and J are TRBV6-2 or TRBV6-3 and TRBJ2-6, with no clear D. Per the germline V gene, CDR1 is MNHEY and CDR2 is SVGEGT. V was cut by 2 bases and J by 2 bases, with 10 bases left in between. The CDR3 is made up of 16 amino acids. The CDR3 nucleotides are TGTGCCAGCAGTTACCGTCGAGGAACTGGGGCCAACGTCCTGACTTTC. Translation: CASSYRRGTGANVLTF.

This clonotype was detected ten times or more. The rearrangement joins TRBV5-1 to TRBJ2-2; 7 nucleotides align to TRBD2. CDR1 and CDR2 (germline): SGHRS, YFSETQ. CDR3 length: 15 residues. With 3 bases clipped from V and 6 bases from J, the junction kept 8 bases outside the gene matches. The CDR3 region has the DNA TGCGCCAGCAGCTCCCCTGCGGGAGCGGCCGGGGAGCTGTTTTTT. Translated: CASSSPAGAAGELFF.

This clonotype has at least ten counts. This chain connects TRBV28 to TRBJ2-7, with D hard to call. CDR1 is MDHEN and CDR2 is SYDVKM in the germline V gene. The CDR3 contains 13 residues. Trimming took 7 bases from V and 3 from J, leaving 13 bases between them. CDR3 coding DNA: TGTGCCAGCACCGACGGGCTGGACTACGAGCAGTACTTC. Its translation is CASTDGLDYEQYF.

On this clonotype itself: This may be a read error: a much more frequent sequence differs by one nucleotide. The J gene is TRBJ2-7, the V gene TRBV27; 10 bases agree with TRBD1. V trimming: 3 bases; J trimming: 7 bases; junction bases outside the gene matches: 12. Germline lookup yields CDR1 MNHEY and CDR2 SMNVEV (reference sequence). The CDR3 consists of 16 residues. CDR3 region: CASSFRGTGVYNEQYF. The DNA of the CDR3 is TGTGCCAGCAGTTTTAGGGGGACAGGGGTGTACAATGAGCAGTACTTC.

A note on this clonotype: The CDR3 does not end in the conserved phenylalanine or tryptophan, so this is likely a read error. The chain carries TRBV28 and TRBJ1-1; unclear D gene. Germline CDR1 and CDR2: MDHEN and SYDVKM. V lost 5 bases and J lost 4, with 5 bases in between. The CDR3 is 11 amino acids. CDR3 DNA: TGTGCCAGCAGTCCGGCCACTGAAGCTTTCCTT. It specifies CASSPATEAFL.

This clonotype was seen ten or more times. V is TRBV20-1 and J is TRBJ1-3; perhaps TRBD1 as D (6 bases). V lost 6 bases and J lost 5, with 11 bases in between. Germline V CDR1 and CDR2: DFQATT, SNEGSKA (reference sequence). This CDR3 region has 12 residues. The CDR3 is CSARTARNTIYF. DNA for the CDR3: TGCAGTGCCCGGACAGCTCGAAACACCATATATTTT.

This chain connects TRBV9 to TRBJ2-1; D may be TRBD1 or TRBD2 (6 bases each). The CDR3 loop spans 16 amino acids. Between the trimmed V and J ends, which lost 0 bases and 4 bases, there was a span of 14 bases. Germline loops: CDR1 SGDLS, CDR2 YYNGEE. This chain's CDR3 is CASSVGWGAEYNEQFF. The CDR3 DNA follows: TGTGCCAGCAGCGTAGGTTGGGGGGCGGAATACAATGAGCAGTTCTTC.

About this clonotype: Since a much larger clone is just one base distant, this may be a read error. The CDR3 DNA follows: TGTGTCAGCAGCTCACTGGCGGTTGATACGCAGTATTTT. Its translation: CVSSSLAVDTQYF. The V call is TRBV2, the J call TRBJ2-3, with unresolved D. Germline CDR1 and CDR2: SNHLY and FYNNEI. CDR3 length equals 13 residues.

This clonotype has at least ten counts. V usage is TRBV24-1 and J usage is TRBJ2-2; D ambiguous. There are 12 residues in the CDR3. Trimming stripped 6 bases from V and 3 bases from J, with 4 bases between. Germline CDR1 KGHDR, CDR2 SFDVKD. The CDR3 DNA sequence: TGTGCCACCAGTCGTGACACCGGGGAGCTGTTTTTT. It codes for CATSRDTGELFF.

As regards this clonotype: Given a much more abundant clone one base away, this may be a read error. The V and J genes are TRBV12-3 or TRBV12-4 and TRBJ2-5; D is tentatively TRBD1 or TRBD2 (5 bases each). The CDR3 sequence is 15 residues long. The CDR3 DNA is TGTGCCAGCAGCTTAGCCGGGAAAGGGGTTAAGACCCAGTACTTC. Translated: CASSLAGKGVKTQYF.

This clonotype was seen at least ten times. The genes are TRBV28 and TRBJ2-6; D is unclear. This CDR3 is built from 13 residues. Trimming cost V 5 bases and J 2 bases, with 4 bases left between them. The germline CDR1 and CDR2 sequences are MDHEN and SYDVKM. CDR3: CASSTPGANVLTF. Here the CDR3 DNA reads TGTGCCAGCAGTACTCCTGGGGCCAACGTCCTGACTTTC.

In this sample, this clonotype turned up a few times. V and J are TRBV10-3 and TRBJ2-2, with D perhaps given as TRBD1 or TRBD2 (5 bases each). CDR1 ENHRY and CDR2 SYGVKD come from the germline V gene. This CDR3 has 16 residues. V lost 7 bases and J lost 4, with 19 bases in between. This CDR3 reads CAITSGPPIFTGELFF. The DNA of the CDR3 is TGTGCCATCACCTCGGGACCACCGATTTTCACCGGGGAGCTGTTTTTT.

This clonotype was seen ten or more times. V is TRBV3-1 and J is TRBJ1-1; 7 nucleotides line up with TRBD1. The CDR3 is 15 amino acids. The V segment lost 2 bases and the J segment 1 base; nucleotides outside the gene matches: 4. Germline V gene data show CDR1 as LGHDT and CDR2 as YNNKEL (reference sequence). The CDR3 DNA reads TGTGCCAGCAGCCAAAAACAGGGGACGAACACTGAAGCTTTCTTT. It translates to CASSQKQGTNTEAFF.

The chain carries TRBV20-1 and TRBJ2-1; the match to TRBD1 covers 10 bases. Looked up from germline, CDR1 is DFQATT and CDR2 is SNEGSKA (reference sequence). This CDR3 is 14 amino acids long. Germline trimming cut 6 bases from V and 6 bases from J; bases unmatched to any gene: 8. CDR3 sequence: CSAPTGGPGNEQFF. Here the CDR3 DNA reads TGCAGTGCCCCGACAGGGGGCCCGGGCAATGAGCAGTTCTTC.

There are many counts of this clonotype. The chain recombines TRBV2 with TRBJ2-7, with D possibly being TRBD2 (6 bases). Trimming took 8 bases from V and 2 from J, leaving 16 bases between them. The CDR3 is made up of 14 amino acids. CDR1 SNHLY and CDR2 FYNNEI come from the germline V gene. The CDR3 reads CASEEGTNAYEQYF. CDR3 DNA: TGTGCCAGCGAGGAGGGTACTAACGCCTACGAGCAGTACTTC.

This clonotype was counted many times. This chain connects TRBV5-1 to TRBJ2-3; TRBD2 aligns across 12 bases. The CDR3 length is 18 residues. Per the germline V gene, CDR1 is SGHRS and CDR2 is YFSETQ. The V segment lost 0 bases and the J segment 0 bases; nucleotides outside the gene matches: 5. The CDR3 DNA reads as TGCGCCAGCAGCTTGGCCCCGGGACTAGCGGGCAGCACAGATACGCAGTATTTT. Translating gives CASSLAPGLAGSTDTQYF.

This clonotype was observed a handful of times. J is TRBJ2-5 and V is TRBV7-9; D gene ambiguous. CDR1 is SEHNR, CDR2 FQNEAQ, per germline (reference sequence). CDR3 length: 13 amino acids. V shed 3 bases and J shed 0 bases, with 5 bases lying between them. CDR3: CASSFTYQETQYF. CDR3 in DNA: TGTGCCAGCAGCTTCACATACCAAGAGACCCAGTACTTC.

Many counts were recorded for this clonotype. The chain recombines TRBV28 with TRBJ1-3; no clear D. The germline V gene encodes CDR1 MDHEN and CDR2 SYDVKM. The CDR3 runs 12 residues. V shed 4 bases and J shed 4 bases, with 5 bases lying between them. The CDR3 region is CASSSQGNTIYF. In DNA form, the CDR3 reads TGTGCCAGCAGTTCGCAAGGAAACACCATATATTTT.

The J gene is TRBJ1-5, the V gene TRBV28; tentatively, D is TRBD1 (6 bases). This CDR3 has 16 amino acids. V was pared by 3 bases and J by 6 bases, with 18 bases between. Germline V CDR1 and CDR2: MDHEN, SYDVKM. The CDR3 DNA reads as TGTGCCAGCAGTTTGGGGGCAGGCGGTGGAAGTCAGCCCCAGCATTTT. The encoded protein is CASSLGAGGGSQPQHF.

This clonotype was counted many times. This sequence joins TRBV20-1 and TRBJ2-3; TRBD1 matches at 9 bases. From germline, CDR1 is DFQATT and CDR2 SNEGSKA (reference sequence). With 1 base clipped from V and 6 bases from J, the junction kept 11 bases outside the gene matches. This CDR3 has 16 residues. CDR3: CSARVGTGSDMDTQYF. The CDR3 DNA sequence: TGCAGTGCTAGAGTAGGGACAGGGTCAGACATGGATACGCAGTATTTT.

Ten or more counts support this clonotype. The CDR3 DNA is TGTGCCAGCAGCTTGTCCAGCGGGGGGGCCTCAGATACGCAGTATTTT. Translation: CASSLSSGGASDTQYF. The chain is built from TRBV7-8 and TRBJ2-3; 10 bases align to TRBD2. The CDR3 covers 16 residues. V was clipped by 3 bases and J by 4 bases; unmatched bases: 7. Germline V gene lookup returns CDR1 SGHVS and CDR2 FQNEAQ.

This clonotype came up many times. CDR3 sequence (DNA): TGTGCCAGCAGTGCCGGGACTAGCGTAAACAATGAGCAGTTCTTC. Its protein product is CASSAGTSVNNEQFF. V is TRBV2 and J is TRBJ2-1; 10 nucleotides line up with TRBD2. J gave up 5 bases and V 4 bases, and 5 bases lay outside the gene matches. The CDR3 consists of 15 residues. Per the germline V gene, CDR1 is SNHLY and CDR2 is FYNNEI.

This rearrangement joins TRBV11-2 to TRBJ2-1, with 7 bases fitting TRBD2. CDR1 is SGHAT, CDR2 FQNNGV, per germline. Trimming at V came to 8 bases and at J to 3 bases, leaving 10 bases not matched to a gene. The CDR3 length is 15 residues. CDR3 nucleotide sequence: TGTGCCAGCGGCCCGGGCCTAGCGGTCTACAATGAGCAGTTCTTC. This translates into CASGPGLAVYNEQFF.

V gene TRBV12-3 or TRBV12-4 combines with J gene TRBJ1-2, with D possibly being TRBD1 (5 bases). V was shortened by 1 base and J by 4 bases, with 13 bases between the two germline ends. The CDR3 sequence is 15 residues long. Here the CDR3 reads CASSLVGTGGYGYTF. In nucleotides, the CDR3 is TGTGCCAGCAGTTTAGTTGGAACCGGGGGCTATGGCTACACCTTC.

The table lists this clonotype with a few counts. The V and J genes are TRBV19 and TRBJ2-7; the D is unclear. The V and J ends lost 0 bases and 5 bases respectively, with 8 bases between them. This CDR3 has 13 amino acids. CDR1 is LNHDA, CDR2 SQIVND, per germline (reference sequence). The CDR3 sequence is CASSIEGTDEQYF. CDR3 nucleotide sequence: TGTGCCAGTAGTATAGAGGGAACGGACGAGCAGTACTTC.